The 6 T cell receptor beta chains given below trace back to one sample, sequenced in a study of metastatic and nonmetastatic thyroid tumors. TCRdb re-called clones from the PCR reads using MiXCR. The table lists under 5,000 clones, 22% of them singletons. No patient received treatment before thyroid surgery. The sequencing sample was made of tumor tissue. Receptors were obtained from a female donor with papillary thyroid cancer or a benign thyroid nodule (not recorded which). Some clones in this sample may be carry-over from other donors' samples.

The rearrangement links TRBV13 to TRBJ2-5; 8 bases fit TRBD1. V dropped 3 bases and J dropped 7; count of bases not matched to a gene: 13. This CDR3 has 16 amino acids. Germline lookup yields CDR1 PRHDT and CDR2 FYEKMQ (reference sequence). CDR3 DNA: TGTGCCAGCAGCTTGGGTCAGGGGGCGTCTTCGGGGACCCAGTACTTC. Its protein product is CASSLGQGASSGTQYF.

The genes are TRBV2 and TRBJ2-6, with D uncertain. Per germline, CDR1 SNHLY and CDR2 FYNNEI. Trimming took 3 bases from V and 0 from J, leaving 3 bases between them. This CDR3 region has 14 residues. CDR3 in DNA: TGTGCCAGCAGTGACAACTCTGGGGCCAACGTCCTGACTTTC. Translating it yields CASSDNSGANVLTF.

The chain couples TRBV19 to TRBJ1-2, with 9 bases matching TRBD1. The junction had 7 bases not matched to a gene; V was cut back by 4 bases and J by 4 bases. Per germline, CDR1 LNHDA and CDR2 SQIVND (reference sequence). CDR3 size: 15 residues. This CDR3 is CASSTGTGHLYGYTF. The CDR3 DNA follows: TGTGCCAGTAGTACCGGGACAGGGCACCTCTATGGCTACACCTTC.

In DNA, the CDR3 is TGTGCCAGCAGTTCCCCGGGCTCAGCGGAGAGGTACGAGCAGTACTTC. It translates to CASSSPGSAERYEQYF. V gene TRBV28 combines with J gene TRBJ2-7; TRBD2 is a possible D gene (5 bases). The CDR3 has 16 amino acids. From germline, CDR1 is MDHEN and CDR2 SYDVKM. V lost 4 bases, J lost 4 bases, and 20 bases lay in between.

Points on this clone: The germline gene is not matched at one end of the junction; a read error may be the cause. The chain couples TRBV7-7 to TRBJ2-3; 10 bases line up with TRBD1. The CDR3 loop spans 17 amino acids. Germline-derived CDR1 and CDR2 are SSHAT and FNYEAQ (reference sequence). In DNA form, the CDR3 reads TGTGCTAGCAGCTCCGGGATCCCGGGACAGGGGACAGATACGCAGTATTTT. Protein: CASSSGIPGQGTDTQYF.

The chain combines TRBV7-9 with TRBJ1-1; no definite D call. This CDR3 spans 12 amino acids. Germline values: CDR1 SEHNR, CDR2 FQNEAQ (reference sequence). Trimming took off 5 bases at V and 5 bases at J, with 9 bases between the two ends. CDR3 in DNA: TGTGCCAGCAGCCTACGACCTACTGAAGCTTTCTTT. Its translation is CASSLRPTEAFF.